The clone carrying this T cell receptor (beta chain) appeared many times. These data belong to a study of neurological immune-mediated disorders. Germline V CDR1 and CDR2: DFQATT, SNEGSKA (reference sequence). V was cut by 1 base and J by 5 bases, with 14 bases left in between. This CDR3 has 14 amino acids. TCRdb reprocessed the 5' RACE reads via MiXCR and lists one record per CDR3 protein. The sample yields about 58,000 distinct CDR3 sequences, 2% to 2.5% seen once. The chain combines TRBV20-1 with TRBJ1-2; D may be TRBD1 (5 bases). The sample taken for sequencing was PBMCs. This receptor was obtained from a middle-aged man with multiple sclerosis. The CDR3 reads CSARVGGSAYGYTF. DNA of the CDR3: TGCAGTGCTAGAGTGGGGGGGTCTGCATATGGCTACACCTTC.